This TCR beta chain was captured in a study of molecular identifiers for immune sequencing clone quantification. Study-level findings and limits: For effector cells, clones above 20 RNA copies held over 97% of molecules; for naive cells, under 1%.

As previously described, bulk TCR libraries were made using listed TCR primers. TCRdb ran MiXCR on the PCR reads and lists one entry per CDR3 protein. The repertoire has about half a million distinct CDR3 sequences, around 23% of them found once; the top ten carry around 0.78%. Libraries for naive CD8 T cells, which were made from 20,000 to 1,000,000 sorted cells, drew on 10%, 30% or 50% of the RNA. The CDR3 is 17 residues long. CDR1 and CDR2 from the germline V gene are SGHKS and YYEKEE (reference sequence). Trimming cost V 0 bases and J 0 bases, with 13 bases left between them. As to this clonotype: Its antigen is unknown.

The genes are TRBV5-5 and TRBJ2-1; perhaps TRBD1 as D (6 bases). Sequenced material: naive CD8+ T cells from blood, with Jurkat cell RNA spiked in. Subset reported: FACS-sorted CD8+CD4-CCR7+CD45RA+ naive T cells. This clonotype originated in a human donor in good health. Some libraries in this study had Jurkat cell RNA spiked in. DNA of the CDR3: TGTGCCAGCAGCTTGGACAGGGTAAGAAGCTCCTACAATGAGCAGTTCTTC. Encoded protein: CASSLDRVRSSYNEQFF.